The source of this TCR beta chain is a study of CD8 T cells in ankylosing spondylitis. General observations from the study: Significant enrichment of disease-linked clones was reported in matched ankylosing spondylitis synovial fluid. There was a TCR beta motif, made of several highly homologous variants, that appeared characteristic of ankylosing spondylitis blood.

This clonotype turned up a few times. The target antigen is unknown. There are 15 residues in the CDR3. The germline CDR1 and CDR2 sequences are MGHDK and SYGVNS. Trimming shortened V by 2 bases and J by 5 bases, and 14 bases separated the two germline ends. A single record per CDR3 protein comes from TCRdb applying MiXCR to the 5' RACE reads. Of just over 350,000 distinct CDR3 sequences detected, roughly 22% appear once; the ten largest clones hold about 12%. Sequenced input: blood, either unsorted or a sorted T cell fraction (not recorded which). The origin of this receptor is a male donor with ankylosing spondylitis or in good health (not recorded which). This sequence joins TRBV25-1 and TRBJ2-3; weak D call: TRBD1 (6 bases). The CDR3 protein is CASSEMGAGGDTQYF. The CDR3 coding sequence is TGTGCCAGCAGTGAAATGGGGGCCGGAGGAGATACGCAGTATTTT.